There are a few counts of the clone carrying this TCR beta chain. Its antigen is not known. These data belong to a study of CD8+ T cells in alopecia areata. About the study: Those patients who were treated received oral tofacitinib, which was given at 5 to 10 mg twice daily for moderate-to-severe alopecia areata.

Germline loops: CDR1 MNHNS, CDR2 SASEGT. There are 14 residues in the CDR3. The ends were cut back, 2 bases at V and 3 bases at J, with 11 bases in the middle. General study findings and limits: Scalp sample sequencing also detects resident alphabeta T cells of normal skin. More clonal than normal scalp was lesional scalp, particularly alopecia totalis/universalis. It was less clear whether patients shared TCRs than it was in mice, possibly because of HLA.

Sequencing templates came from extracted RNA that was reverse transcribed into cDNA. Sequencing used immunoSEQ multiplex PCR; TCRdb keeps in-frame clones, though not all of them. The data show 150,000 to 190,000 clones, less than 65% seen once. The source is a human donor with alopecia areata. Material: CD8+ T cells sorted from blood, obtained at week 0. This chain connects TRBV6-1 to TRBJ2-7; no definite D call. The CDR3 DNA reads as TGTGCCAGCAGTGAACTGGACGGATTCTACGAGCAGTACTTC. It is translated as CASSELDGFYEQYF.